Listed below are T cell receptor beta chains from one sample, sequenced in a study of Ad26.COV2.S vaccination and SARS-CoV-2 variants. The table came from immunoSEQ multiplex PCR; TCRdb's copy has only in-frame clones and leaves some out. The repertoire holds 350,000 to 450,000 clones, roughly 90% seen once, with less than 2% in the top ten. Source: peripheral blood, taken in a trial of Ad26.COV2.S vaccine versus placebo. The receptors come from a person between 18 and 60 years old who received the Ad26.COV2.S COVID-19 vaccine or a placebo. Both conserved end residues are part of each CDR3. Each record gives: J gene, CDR3 length, D gene, V gene, clone size, CDR3 DNA, CDR3 protein. The D gene is left open where the match is weak. Clone size is stated in some rows and not others, as once, few, many or a class when expanded.

>TRBJ2-7|13|TRBD1|TRBV27|NA
TGTGCCAGCGGACTGACAGGGGGCTACGAGCAGTACTTC
CASGLTGGYEQYF
>TRBJ1-6|13|NA|TRBV30|NA
TGTGCCTGGAGTACTGTTTACAATTCACCCCTCCACTTT
CAWSTVYNSPLHF
>TRBJ2-2|12|NA|TRBV6-5|NA
TGTGCCAGCAGGGAGGGCCCCGGGGAGCTGTTTTTT
CASREGPGELFF
>TRBJ1-1|16|NA|TRBV5-5|NA
TGTGCCAGCAGCTTTAGGTCAGAGCTATTGGTAGCTGAAGCTTTCTTT
CASSFRSELLVAEAFF
>TRBJ1-1|15|TRBD1|TRBV6-6|once
TGTGCCAGCAGCGACAGGGGGCGCCGAGAATCTGAAGCTTTCTTT
CASSDRGRRESEAFF
>TRBJ1-2|12|NA|TRBV25-1|NA
TGTGCCAGCAGTGAAGGGGGCGAAAGCTACACCTTC
CASSEGGESYTF
>TRBJ1-2|17|NA|TRBV13|NA
TGTGCCAGCAGCCCCCGAACGGCAGGGAAGGGGGACTATGGCTACACCTTC
CASSPRTAGKGDYGYTF
>TRBJ1-3|17|NA|TRBV5-1|NA
TGCGCCAGCAGCTTGGTCCCAGGGACAAGCTCTGGAAACACCATATATTTT
CASSLVPGTSSGNTIYF
>TRBJ2-7|13|NA|TRBV10-3|NA
TGTGCGGCGGAGGGGGAGATCTCCTACGAGCAGTACTTC
CAAEGEISYEQYF
>TRBJ1-1|15|TRBD1|TRBV28|NA
TGTGCCAGCACGGGCGCGGGACAGGGACAAACTGAAGCTTTCTTT
CASTGAGQGQTEAFF
>TRBJ1-2|16|TRBD1|TRBV3-1/TRBV3-2|NA
TGTGCCAGCAGCCAAGATGTTGGCAGGGGGAACTATGGCTACACCTTC
CASSQDVGRGNYGYTF
>TRBJ1-4|13|NA|TRBV6-6|NA
TGTGCCAGCAGTTACTCGAATTGGGAAAAACTGTTTTTT
CASSYSNWEKLFF
>TRBJ2-7|14|TRBD1|TRBV24-1|NA
TGTGCCAACGAGATAGGGACAGAAGTTTACGAGCAGTACTTC
CANEIGTEVYEQYF